This is a list of T cell receptor beta chains from one sample in a study of cytomegalovirus exposure and HLA in healthy donors. Produced via immunoSEQ multiplex PCR; TCRdb's table is partial and in-frame only. The profile shows 80,000 or so clones, roughly 94% of them singletons. The sequenced sample was PBMCs. These receptors came from a woman aged 18-30 years in good health and CMV-seronegative. Both conserved end residues are part of each CDR3. The D gene is left open where the match is weak. A clone size is listed for some rows: how often the clone was seen (once, few, many), or a class if it is expanded.

V: TRBV4-3; D: .; J: TRBJ2-5; size: .; length: 15; CDR3: CASSQDAGGEETQYF; DNA: TGCGCCAGCAGCCAAGATGCCGGAGGGGAAGAGACCCAGTACTTC
V: TRBV6-1; D: TRBD1; J: TRBJ2-5; size: .; length: 14; CDR3: CASWDRAVQETQYF; DNA: TGTGCCAGTTGGGACAGGGCCGTGCAAGAGACCCAGTACTTC
V: TRBV7-2; D: .; J: TRBJ2-7; size: once; length: 13; CDR3: CASSLGTRYEQYF; DNA: TGTGCCAGCAGCCTGGGAACTAGATACGAGCAGTACTTC
V: TRBV19; D: .; J: TRBJ1-2; size: .; length: 14; CDR3: CASSILGGFYGYTF; DNA: TGTGCCAGTAGTATTCTTGGGGGGTTCTATGGCTACACCTTC
V: TRBV12-5; D: TRBD1; J: TRBJ1-5; size: .; length: 15; CDR3: CASGTLDRANQPQHF; DNA: TGTGCTAGTGGAACCCTAGACAGGGCCAATCAGCCCCAGCATTTT
V: TRBV5-6; D: TRBD2; J: TRBJ2-5; size: .; length: 15; CDR3: CASSLLAGGPETQYF; DNA: TGTGCCAGCAGCCTGCTAGCGGGGGGGCCTGAGACCCAGTACTTC
V: TRBV4-1; D: .; J: TRBJ1-5; size: .; length: 15; CDR3: CASSQDGQGNQPQHF; DNA: TGCGCCAGCAGCCAAGATGGCCAGGGGAATCAGCCCCAGCATTTT
V: TRBV10-1; D: TRBD2; J: TRBJ2-1; size: .; length: 15; CDR3: CASSEASGGRNEQFF; DNA: TGCGCCAGCAGTGAAGCTAGCGGGGGGAGGAATGAGCAGTTCTTC
V: TRBV9; D: TRBD1; J: TRBJ1-4; size: .; length: 16; CDR3: CASSVDREATNEKLFF; DNA: TGTGCCAGCAGCGTGGACAGGGAGGCGACTAATGAAAAACTGTTTTTT
V: TRBV19; D: TRBD1; J: TRBJ1-2; size: .; length: 17; CDR3: CASTRQGAGIFFYGYTF; DNA: TGTGCCAGTACCAGACAGGGAGCAGGAATTTTCTTCTATGGCTACACCTTC
V: TRBV5-8; D: .; J: TRBJ2-5; size: .; length: 15; CDR3: CASSFGQAQVGTQYF; DNA: TGTGCCAGCAGCTTTGGGCAGGCTCAAGTGGGGACCCAGTACTTC
V: TRBV9; D: .; J: TRBJ1-2; size: .; length: 14; CDR3: CASSVAAGGYGYTF; DNA: TGTGCCAGCAGCGTAGCGGCAGGAGGATATGGCTACACCTTC
V: TRBV6-5; D: TRBD1; J: TRBJ2-1; size: .; length: 15; CDR3: CASSSSGTAHNEQFF; DNA: TGTGCCAGCAGTTCTTCCGGGACAGCTCACAATGAGCAGTTCTTC
V: TRBV5-4; D: .; J: TRBJ2-1; size: .; length: 16; CDR3: CASSPPGLEGNNEQFF; DNA: TGTGCCAGCAGCCCGCCAGGTCTGGAGGGAAACAATGAGCAGTTCTTC
V: TRBV7-2; D: .; J: TRBJ1-1; size: .; length: 14; CDR3: CASSFQGSNTEAFF; DNA: TGTGCCAGCAGCTTCCAGGGTAGCAACACTGAAGCTTTCTTT
V: TRBV30; D: .; J: TRBJ2-2; size: .; length: 14; CDR3: CAWMGLALTGELFF; DNA: TGTGCCTGGATGGGGCTAGCGTTAACCGGGGAGCTGTTTTTT
V: TRBV19; D: TRBD1; J: TRBJ2-1; size: .; length: 15; CDR3: CASSISRGPYNEQFF; DNA: TGTGCCAGTAGTATATCGAGGGGGCCATACAATGAGCAGTTCTTC
V: TRBV4-3; D: .; J: TRBJ1-4; size: once; length: 16; CDR3: CASSQRQHATNEKLFF; DNA: TGCGCCAGCAGCCAACGACAGCATGCAACTAATGAAAAACTGTTTTTT
V: TRBV7-2; D: TRBD2; J: TRBJ2-7; size: .; length: 17; CDR3: CASSSRPLAGEGYEQYF; DNA: TGTGCCAGCAGCTCACGTCCCCTAGCGGGAGAAGGTTACGAGCAGTACTTC
V: TRBV7-8; D: TRBD1; J: TRBJ1-2; size: .; length: 18; CDR3: CASSLAYSGTGVFYGYTF; DNA: TGTGCCAGCAGCTTAGCTTATTCGGGGACAGGGGTCTTCTATGGCTACACCTTC